This is a list of T cell receptor beta chains from one sample in a study of blood T cell repertoires in COVID-19. Profiling relied on immunoSEQ multiplex PCR, and the TCRdb table lists in-frame clones only, not all of them. In the table there are under 300,000 clones, around nine tenths of which are singletons. Sequencing was performed on peripheral blood. These receptors came from a woman aged 35 to 49 who had recovered from COVID-19. The CDR3 runs from the conserved cysteine through the conserved F or W. Each record gives: D gene, J gene, V gene, clone size, CDR3 protein, CDR3 DNA. D genes are given only for firm matches. The listing skips clone size in some rows; elsewhere it reads once, few, many or a size class.

d_call: TRBD1; j_call: TRBJ1-3; v_call: TRBV5-1; clone_size: -; cdr3_aa: CASSPFQGAGNTIYF; cdr3_nt: TGCGCCAGCAGCCCATTCCAGGGGGCTGGAAACACCATATATTTT
d_call: TRBD1; j_call: TRBJ2-7; v_call: TRBV10-3; clone_size: -; cdr3_aa: CAISPGTGGGAGITYEQYF; cdr3_nt: TGTGCCATCAGTCCCGGGACAGGGGGCGGTGCGGGGATCACCTACGAGCAGTACTTC
d_call: TRBD2; j_call: TRBJ2-1; v_call: TRBV4-1; clone_size: -; cdr3_aa: CASSQGPAVGGANEQFF; cdr3_nt: TGCGCCAGCAGCCAAGGTCCGGCTGTCGGGGGGGCTAATGAGCAGTTCTTC
d_call: TRBD2; j_call: TRBJ2-7; v_call: TRBV28; clone_size: -; cdr3_aa: CASSFVAGGAGEQYF; cdr3_nt: TGTGCCAGCAGTTTTGTAGCGGGAGGTGCAGGCGAGCAGTACTTC
d_call: -; j_call: TRBJ2-1; v_call: TRBV19; clone_size: -; cdr3_aa: CASSIGGISGTPLYNEQFF; cdr3_nt: TGTGCCAGTAGTATTGGGGGGATTAGCGGCACCCCCCTCTACAATGAGCAGTTCTTC
d_call: TRBD1; j_call: TRBJ1-2; v_call: TRBV27; clone_size: -; cdr3_aa: CASGDRGAPNYGYTF; cdr3_nt: TGTGCCAGCGGGGACAGGGGTGCCCCTAACTATGGCTACACCTTC
d_call: -; j_call: TRBJ2-2; v_call: TRBV19; clone_size: few; cdr3_aa: CASKGTLNTGELFF; cdr3_nt: TGTGCCAGTAAGGGGACACTCAACACCGGGGAGCTGTTTTTT
d_call: -; j_call: TRBJ1-3; v_call: TRBV10-3; clone_size: once; cdr3_aa: CAISEQGGNTIYF; cdr3_nt: TGTGCCATCAGTGAGCAGGGGGGAAACACCATATATTTT
d_call: TRBD1; j_call: TRBJ1-6; v_call: TRBV28; clone_size: -; cdr3_aa: CASRGTGKNNSPLHF; cdr3_nt: TGTGCCAGCAGGGGGACAGGGAAAAATAATTCACCCCTCCACTTT
d_call: TRBD1; j_call: TRBJ2-6; v_call: TRBV7-3; clone_size: -; cdr3_aa: CASSLTAGTAPKSGANVLTF; cdr3_nt: TGTGCCAGCAGCTTAACCGCCGGGACAGCACCAAAGTCTGGGGCCAACGTCCTGACTTTC